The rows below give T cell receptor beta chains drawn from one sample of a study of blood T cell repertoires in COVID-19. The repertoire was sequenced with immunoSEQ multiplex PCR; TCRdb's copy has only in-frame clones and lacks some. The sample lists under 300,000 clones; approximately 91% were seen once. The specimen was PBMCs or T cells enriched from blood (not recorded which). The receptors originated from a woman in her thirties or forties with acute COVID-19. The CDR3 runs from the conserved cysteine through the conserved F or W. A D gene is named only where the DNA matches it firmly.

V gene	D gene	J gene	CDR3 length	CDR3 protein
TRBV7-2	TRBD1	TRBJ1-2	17	CASSLRDRVGENYGYTF
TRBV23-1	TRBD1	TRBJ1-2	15	CASSVGQGANYGYTF
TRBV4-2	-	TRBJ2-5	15	CASSQDAGNQETQYF
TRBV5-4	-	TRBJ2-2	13	CASSYGGNGELFF
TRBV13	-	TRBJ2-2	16	CASNYRDLVDTGELFF
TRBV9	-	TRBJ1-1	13	CASSVAVNTEAFF
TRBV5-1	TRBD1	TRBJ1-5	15	CASSLGQGENQPQHF
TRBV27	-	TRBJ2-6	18	CASSLRRVTGSGANVLTF
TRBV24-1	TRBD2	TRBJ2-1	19	CATSASLAGGPGAYNEQFF
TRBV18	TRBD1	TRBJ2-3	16	CASSPWGQTSTDTQYF
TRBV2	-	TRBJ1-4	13	CASSERGEGKLFF
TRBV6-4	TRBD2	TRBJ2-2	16	CASSDSYGGDTGELFF
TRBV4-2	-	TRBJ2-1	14	CASSQVSSLDEQFF
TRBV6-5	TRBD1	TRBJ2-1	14	CASSPGTGYNEQFF
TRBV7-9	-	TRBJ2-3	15	CASKDGRANTDTQYF
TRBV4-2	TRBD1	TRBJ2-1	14	CASSRGTGVNEQFF
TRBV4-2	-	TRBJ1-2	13	CASSRESENGYTF
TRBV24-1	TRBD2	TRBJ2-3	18	CATGKGRIAGSNWDTQYF
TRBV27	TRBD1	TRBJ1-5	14	CASSKWTGTQPQHF
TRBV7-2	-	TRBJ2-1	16	CASSLGFPAAYNEQFF
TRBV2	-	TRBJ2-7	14	CASRASGLSYEQYF
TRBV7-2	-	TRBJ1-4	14	CASSLGGGMEKLFF
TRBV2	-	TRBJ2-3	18	CASSVPTSRDEVTDTQYF
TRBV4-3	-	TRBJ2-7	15	CASSQDFVETYEQYF
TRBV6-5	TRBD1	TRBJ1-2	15	CASSGQGAINYGYTF
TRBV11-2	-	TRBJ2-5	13	CASSRTAQETQYF
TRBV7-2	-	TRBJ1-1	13	CASSFRGTGVAFF
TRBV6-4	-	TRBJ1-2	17	CASSDGAPGPGWRGYTF
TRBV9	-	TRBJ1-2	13	CASSPTRDYGYTF
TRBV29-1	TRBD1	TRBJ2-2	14	CSGGQGSNTGELFF